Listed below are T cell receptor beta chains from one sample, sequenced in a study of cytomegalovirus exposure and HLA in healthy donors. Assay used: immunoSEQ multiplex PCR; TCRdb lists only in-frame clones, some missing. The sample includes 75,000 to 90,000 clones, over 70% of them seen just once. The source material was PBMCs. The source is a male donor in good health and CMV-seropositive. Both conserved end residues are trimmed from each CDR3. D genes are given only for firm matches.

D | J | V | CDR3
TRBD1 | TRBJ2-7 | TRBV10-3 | AIDRGFMTYEQY
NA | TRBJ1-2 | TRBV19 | ASRKQGWGYT
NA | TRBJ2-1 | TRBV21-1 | ANVGLTYNEQF
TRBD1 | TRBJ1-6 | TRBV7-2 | ASSLASGQGSPLH
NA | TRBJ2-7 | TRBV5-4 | ASSVGGSYEQY
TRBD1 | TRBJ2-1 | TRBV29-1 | SGLRDREVNEQF
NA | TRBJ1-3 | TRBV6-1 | ASSVESRRGNTIY
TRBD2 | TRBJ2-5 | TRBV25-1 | ASSIAGRQETQY
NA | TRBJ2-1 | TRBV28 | ASQGYNEQF
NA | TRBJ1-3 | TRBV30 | AWSGYGNTIY
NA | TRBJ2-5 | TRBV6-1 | ASSEASGASETQY
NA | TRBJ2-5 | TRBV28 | ASSPRVWGDETQY
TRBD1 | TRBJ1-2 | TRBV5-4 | ASSVRQGANYGYT
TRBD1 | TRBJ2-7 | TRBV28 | ASSLLDRVGEQY
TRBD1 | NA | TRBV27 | ASSFWTGQTGELF
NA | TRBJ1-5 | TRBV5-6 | ASSTMVPGMGDSNQPQH
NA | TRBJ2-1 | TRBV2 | ASSQAGMPYNEQF
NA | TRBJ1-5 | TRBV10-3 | ASSSGILSNQPQH
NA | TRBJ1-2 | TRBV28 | ASRAQGNGYT